This entry features one T cell receptor (beta chain) sequence. Sample-barcoded 5' priming and a J-beta primer mix drove a second PCR of roughly 6 to 12 cycles. TCRdb independently ran MiXCR on the 5' RACE reads; one entry per CDR3 protein. The sample has 1.5 million to 2 million distinct CDR3 sequences; almost 35% are singletons. This sample was included in a study of blood T cells in healthy people across ages. Trimming stripped 0 bases from V and 5 bases from J, with 11 bases between. Germline CDR1 and CDR2: SGHRS and YFSETQ. The CDR3 loop spans 14 amino acids. V and J are TRBV5-1 and TRBJ1-1; D is unresolved. The origin of this receptor is a woman aged 30 to 39 in good health. Sequenced: blood. CDR3 loop: CASSLGEGKTEAFF. CDR3 in DNA: TGCGCCAGCAGCTTGGGCGAGGGAAAAACTGAAGCTTTCTTT.